This T cell receptor beta chain is drawn from a study of shared clonotypes between healthy human individuals. Regarding the study as a whole: The naive CD4 repertoires of a handful of donors were compared, and approximately 4.7% of clonotypes were shared.

Once extracted for a subset, genomic DNA was divided evenly among several immunoSEQ plates. Using immunoSEQ multiplex PCR, the repertoire was profiled, and TCRdb retains in-frame clones only, with some absent. The table has 1.6 million or so clones, 96% seen once. Both subsets, CD45RA+ naive and CD45RA-negative memory, were split from the CD4+ cells. Concerning this clone itself: Antigen specificity is unknown.

Sequenced: naive CD4+ T cells sorted from blood. Subset: CD45RA+ positively selected. The TCR comes from a man aged 30 to 45 in good health.

The CDR3 sequence is CATSRDPTGLAGSGELFF. The CDR3 DNA reads as TGTGCCACCAGCAGAGATCCGACGGGGCTAGCGGGAAGCGGGGAGCTGTTTTTT. The genes are TRBV15 and TRBJ2-2; 9 bases fit TRBD2. The junction had 12 bases not matched to a gene; V was cut back by 0 bases and J by 7 bases. The CDR3 runs 18 residues. The germline CDR1 and CDR2 sequences are LNHNV and YYDKDF (reference sequence).